This entry lists 7 T cell receptor beta chains sequenced from one sample in a study of shared clonotypes between healthy human individuals. Assay used: immunoSEQ multiplex PCR; TCRdb lists only in-frame clones, some missing. The data show about 480,000 clones, with about 80% seen just once and roughly an eighth held by the top ten. Material for sequencing was PBMCs. These receptors all come from a woman aged 35 to 49 in good health. Some clones in this sample may be carry-over from other donors' samples.

This clone showed up just once. Other nucleotide sequences from this sample produce the same CDR3. The rearrangement links TRBV19 to TRBJ1-1; D unresolved. Per the germline V gene, CDR1 is LNHDA and CDR2 is SQIVND (reference sequence). CDR3 length: 13 residues. V lost 4 bases, J lost 1 base, and 7 bases lay in between. CDR3 DNA: TGTGCCAGTAGTACTACAGCGAACACTGAAGCTTTCTTT. Translated: CASSTTANTEAFF.

This sequence joins TRBV7-2 and TRBJ2-3; no clear D. Looked up from germline, CDR1 is SGHTA and CDR2 is FQGNSA. The germline V and J ends were trimmed by 1 base and 3 bases, with 11 bases remaining between them. The CDR3 totals 15 residues. Here the CDR3 reads CASSLVMGRTDTQYF. CDR3 DNA sequence: TGTGCCAGCAGCTTAGTGATGGGCCGGACAGATACGCAGTATTTT.

The chain recombines TRBV2 with TRBJ2-1, with D hard to call. This CDR3 has 13 residues. The germline V gene encodes CDR1 SNHLY and CDR2 FYNNEI. V was cut by 5 bases and J by 4 bases, with 9 bases left in between. The CDR3 nucleotides read TGTGCCAGCAGTTACACTGTGTACAATGAGCAGTTCTTC. As protein: CASSYTVYNEQFF.

The rearrangement uses TRBV5-1 and TRBJ1-2; D not resolved. Deletions cut 5 bases from V and 7 bases from J, with 15 bases between. Per the germline V gene, CDR1 is SGHRS and CDR2 is YFSETQ. The CDR3 covers 13 residues. CDR3 DNA: TGCGCCAGCAGACCTACCTCGTCCGGTGGCTACACCTTC. Translated, it gives CASRPTSSGGYTF.

Many counts were recorded for this clone. This chain links TRBV7-9 with TRBJ2-2, with D unclear. Germline lookup yields CDR1 SEHNR and CDR2 FQNEAQ (reference sequence). CDR3 length: 13 residues. Between the trimmed V and J ends, which lost 3 bases and 7 bases, there was a span of 9 bases. CDR3 coding DNA: TGTGCCAGCAGCTTCGGTGCGAGCGGGGAGCTGTTTTTT. Translated: CASSFGASGELFF.

This chain uses TRBV5-1 with TRBJ2-2; tentatively, D is TRBD1 (5 bases). The CDR3 has 16 amino acids. Per the germline V gene, CDR1 is SGHRS and CDR2 is YFSETQ. V shed 1 base and J shed 5 bases, with 15 bases lying between them. CDR3 residues: CASSLYPGLGTGELFF. Written as DNA, the CDR3 is TGCGCCAGCAGCTTGTACCCAGGGTTGGGGACCGGGGAGCTGTTTTTT.

This clone was seen only once. The CDR3 nucleotides read TGTGCCAGCAGGTACAGTGATAGCAATCAGCCCCAGCATTTT. It specifies CASRYSDSNQPQHF. The chain couples TRBV28 to TRBJ1-5; D call uncertain. The germline CDR1 and CDR2 sequences are MDHEN and SYDVKM. The CDR3 has 14 amino acids. Trimming left V 6 bases short and J 0 bases short, with 9 bases between. The full variable domain, with the rest looked up from reference TRBV28 and TRBJ1-5, is DVKVTQSSRYLVKRTGEKVFLECVQDMDHENMFWYRQDPGLGLRLIYFSYDVKMKEKGDIPEGYSVSREKKERFSLILESASTNQTSMYLCASRYSDSNQPQHFGDGTRLSIL.